This is a list of T cell receptor beta chains from one sample in a study of neurological immune-mediated disorders. TCRdb itself ran the 5' RACE reads through MiXCR, one entry per CDR3 protein. This repertoire shows roughly 61,000 distinct CDR3 sequences, under 30% found once; its top ten account for about 4.5%. The specimen was PBMCs. The source is a man aged 60-69 years with HTLV-1-associated myelopathy (HAM/TSP). Each CDR3 is given with its conserved first and last residue. The D gene is left open where the match is weak. The size of a clone is reported for some rows only, either as once, few or many, or as a class for expanded clones.

D,V,J,size,CDR3,DNA
TRBD2,TRBV7-2,TRBJ2-1,many,CASSPRGLAGVSYNEQFF,TGTGCCAGCAGCCCACGGGGCCTAGCGGGAGTCTCCTACAATGAGCAGTTCTTC
TRBD2,TRBV5-1,TRBJ2-3,.,CASSTGTSGSTDTQYF,TGCGCCAGCAGCACCGGTACTAGCGGGAGCACAGATACGCAGTATTTT
.,TRBV5-1,TRBJ2-7,many,CASSLARAREQYF,TGCGCCAGCAGCTTGGCCCGAGCGAGGGAGCAGTACTTC
.,TRBV7-9,TRBJ2-7,many,CASSPREYEQYF,TGTGCCAGCAGCCCTCGAGAGTACGAGCAGTACTTC
.,TRBV12-3/TRBV12-4,TRBJ2-7,many,CASSSQNREPYEQYF,TGTGCCAGCAGTTCCCAAAACAGGGAACCCTACGAGCAGTACTTC
TRBD2,TRBV3-1,TRBJ2-3,many,CASSQGTSGITDTQYF,TGTGCCAGCAGCCAAGGGACTAGCGGAATCACAGATACGCAGTATTTT
.,TRBV20-1,TRBJ2-7,many,CSARGGAGAYEQYF,TGCAGTGCTAGAGGTGGGGCAGGGGCCTACGAGCAGTACTTC
.,TRBV7-9,TRBJ1-5,many,CASSLNEDQPQHF,TGTGCCAGCAGCTTGAATGAGGATCAGCCCCAGCATTTT
.,TRBV5-5,TRBJ1-2,few,CASSLSGTPIRYGYTF,TGTGCCAGCAGCTTGTCCGGGACACCGATCCGCTATGGCTACACCTTC
TRBD2,TRBV6-6,TRBJ2-3,many,CASSYFASGRTDTQYF,TGTGCCAGCAGTTACTTTGCTAGCGGGAGGACAGATACGCAGTATTTT
TRBD2,TRBV20-1,TRBJ2-2,many,CSASSLAGRNTGELFF,TGCAGTGCTAGTTCCCTAGCGGGGAGAAACACCGGGGAGCTGTTTTTT
.,TRBV6-6,TRBJ1-1,many,CASSGRNTEAFF,TGTGCCAGCAGTGGGAGGAACACTGAAGCTTTCTTT
.,TRBV28,TRBJ2-2,many,CATLNTGELFF,TGTGCCACCTTGAACACCGGGGAGCTGTTTTTT
.,TRBV4-1,TRBJ1-1,many,CASSQAQGMNTEAFF,TGCGCCAGCAGCCAAGCACAGGGAATGAACACTGAAGCTTTCTTT
TRBD1,TRBV12-3/TRBV12-4,TRBJ1-1,many,CASSFGTGSEAFF,TGTGCCAGCAGTTTTGGGACAGGGTCTGAAGCTTTCTTT
.,TRBV4-1,TRBJ2-6,few,CASTDEPGANVLTF,TGCGCCAGCACTGACGAACCTGGGGCCAACGTCCTGACTTTC
.,TRBV7-2,TRBJ2-7,many,CASSLFGSYEQYF,TGTGCCAGCAGCTTATTCGGATCCTACGAGCAGTACTTC
.,TRBV21-1,TRBJ2-1,many,CATLWVGVHEQFF,TGTGCCACCCTTTGGGTGGGAGTCCATGAGCAGTTCTTC
TRBD1,TRBV12-3/TRBV12-4,TRBJ1-5,.,CASTPGQGLGQPQHF,TGTGCCAGCACCCCCGGACAGGGCTTAGGTCAGCCCCAGCATTTT
TRBD2,TRBV20-1,TRBJ2-1,few,CSARERKVGTSGARPYNEQFF,TGCAGTGCTAGAGAGCGTAAGGTCGGGACTAGCGGAGCTAGGCCCTACAATGAGCAGTTCTTC
.,TRBV12-3/TRBV12-4,TRBJ2-1,many,CASSLIPVEQFF,TGTGCCAGCAGTTTAATCCCCGTGGAGCAGTTCTTC
TRBD2,TRBV20-1,TRBJ2-1,.,CSAPRFFAGGRLYNEQFF,TGCAGTGCTCCCCGATTCTTTGCGGGAGGAAGACTCTACAATGAGCAGTTCTTC
.,TRBV7-9,TRBJ1-6,many,CASSSMRNSPLHF,TGTGCCAGCAGCTCAATGCGTAATTCACCCCTCCACTTT
TRBD2,TRBV15,TRBJ2-7,many,CATSRPTGLAPEQYF,TGTGCCACCAGCAGACCTACGGGACTAGCGCCTGAGCAGTACTTC
.,TRBV29-1,TRBJ2-7,.,CSPDRGEQYF,TGCAGCCCCGACCGAGGGGAGCAGTACTTC
TRBD1,TRBV20-1,TRBJ1-2,many,CSAMRDRENYGYTF,TGCAGTGCCATGCGGGACAGAGAAAACTATGGCTACACCTTC
.,TRBV7-3,TRBJ2-3,many,CASSLDGQSTDTQYF,TGTGCCAGCAGCCTAGATGGGCAGAGCACAGATACGCAGTATTTT
.,TRBV18,TRBJ2-1,few,CASSPHQRDYHNEQFF,TGTGCCAGCTCACCACACCAACGAGACTACCACAATGAGCAGTTCTTC
.,TRBV5-6,TRBJ1-6,many,CASSLRTASHNSPLHF,TGTGCCAGCAGCTTGAGGACAGCCAGTCATAATTCACCCCTCCACTTT
TRBD1,TRBV20-1,TRBJ1-1,many,CSAGGQRNTEAFF,TGCAGTGCTGGGGGACAGAGGAACACTGAAGCTTTCTTT
.,TRBV5-6,TRBJ1-5,many,CASSSRGGGNQPQHF,TGTGCCAGCAGCTCAAGGGGCGGGGGCAATCAGCCCCAGCATTTT
.,TRBV12-3/TRBV12-4,TRBJ2-7,few,CASSFGPGWGLYEQYF,TGTGCCAGCAGTTTTGGGCCCGGGTGGGGCCTCTACGAGCAGTACTTC
TRBD1,TRBV28,TRBJ1-4,.,CASLRDRGLTNEKLFF,TGTGCCAGTCTCCGGGACAGGGGGCTCACTAATGAAAAACTGTTTTTT
.,TRBV5-1,TRBJ2-1,many,CASSPSPLDEQFF,TGCGCCAGCAGCCCCTCCCCTCTCGATGAGCAGTTCTTC
.,TRBV7-2,TRBJ1-6,many,CASSLGTNNSPLHF,TGTGCCAGCAGCTTAGGGACAAATAATTCACCCCTCCACTTT
.,TRBV20-1,TRBJ2-7,many,CSARDRMGAEQYF,TGCAGTGCTAGAGATCGGATGGGGGCCGAGCAGTACTTC
.,TRBV27,TRBJ2-1,many,CASSPRGGGNEQFF,TGTGCCAGCAGTCCCCGAGGGGGAGGCAATGAGCAGTTCTTC
.,TRBV5-1,TRBJ1-4,many,CASSLDSGVEKLFF,TGCGCCAGCAGCTTGGATTCAGGGGTAGAAAAACTGTTTTTT
TRBD1,TRBV7-8,TRBJ1-5,many,CASSLSGGTSNQPQHF,TGTGCCAGCAGCTTATCAGGGGGGACTAGCAATCAGCCCCAGCATTTT
.,TRBV18,TRBJ2-7,many,CASSTSGEGYEQYF,TGTGCCAGCTCAACGTCGGGAGAGGGGTACGAGCAGTACTTC
.,TRBV12-3/TRBV12-4,TRBJ2-7,.,CASSFLSPYEQYF,TGTGCCAGCAGTTTCCTAAGCCCCTACGAGCAGTACTTC
.,TRBV5-1,TRBJ2-7,many,CASSLAPGQPEQYF,TGCGCCAGCAGCTTGGCCCCAGGGCAACCCGAGCAGTACTTC
.,TRBV4-1,TRBJ2-1,.,CASSQDRATSHNEQFF,TGCGCCAGCAGCCAAGATCGAGCGACCTCCCACAATGAGCAGTTCTTC
.,TRBV20-1,TRBJ2-2,many,CSALTGRINTGELFF,TGCAGTGCCCTAACAGGGCGGATAAACACCGGGGAGCTGTTTTTT
.,TRBV5-1,TRBJ2-3,medium-sized,CASSLQQGSTDTQYF,TGCGCCAGCAGCTTGCAACAGGGCTCCACAGATACGCAGTATTTT
.,TRBV29-1,TRBJ1-2,.,CSVRGGNYGYTF,TGCAGCGTTCGGGGAGGGAACTATGGCTACACCTTC
.,TRBV20-1,TRBJ2-2,.,CSATRDGPTGELFF,TGCAGTGCTACCCGGGACGGCCCCACCGGGGAGCTGTTTTTT
TRBD1,TRBV5-1,TRBJ2-3,many,CASSALVGQGSTDTQYF,TGCGCCAGCAGCGCTCTAGTCGGACAGGGTAGCACAGATACGCAGTATTTT
.,TRBV5-1,TRBJ2-1,many,CASSPGDSYNEQFF,TGCGCCAGCAGCCCGGGGGATTCCTACAATGAGCAGTTCTTC
.,TRBV20-1,TRBJ2-3,many,CSARPFGTDTQYF,TGCAGTGCGCGGCCATTCGGCACAGATACGCAGTATTTT
.,TRBV2,TRBJ2-5,many,CASREETQYF,TGTGCCAGCAGGGAAGAGACCCAGTACTTC
.,TRBV5-1,TRBJ2-7,many,CASSLGVGFPGNEQYF,TGCGCCAGCAGCTTGGGGGTTGGGTTCCCGGGGAACGAGCAGTACTTC
.,TRBV5-6,TRBJ2-7,many,CASSLGVDSLAYEQYF,TGTGCCAGCAGCTTGGGCGTGGACAGTCTTGCCTACGAGCAGTACTTC
TRBD1,TRBV30,TRBJ2-2,few,CAWARQGTGELFF,TGTGCCTGGGCCAGACAGGGGACCGGGGAGCTGTTTTTT
.,TRBV24-1,TRBJ2-4,.,CATSDRAGVSNIQYF,TGTGCCACCAGTGATCGGGCCGGCGTGAGTAACATTCAGTACTTC
TRBD1,TRBV5-1,TRBJ2-1,many,CASSLWPRDRGINNEQFF,TGCGCCAGCAGCTTATGGCCTCGGGACAGGGGGATAAACAATGAGCAGTTCTTC
TRBD2,TRBV7-2,TRBJ2-1,.,CASSWTSGSGNEQFF,TGTGCCAGCAGCTGGACTAGCGGGAGTGGTAATGAGCAGTTCTTC
TRBD2,TRBV5-1,TRBJ2-7,.,CASSFLGTSGTEQYF,TGCGCCAGCAGCTTCCTCGGGACTAGCGGAACCGAGCAGTACTTC